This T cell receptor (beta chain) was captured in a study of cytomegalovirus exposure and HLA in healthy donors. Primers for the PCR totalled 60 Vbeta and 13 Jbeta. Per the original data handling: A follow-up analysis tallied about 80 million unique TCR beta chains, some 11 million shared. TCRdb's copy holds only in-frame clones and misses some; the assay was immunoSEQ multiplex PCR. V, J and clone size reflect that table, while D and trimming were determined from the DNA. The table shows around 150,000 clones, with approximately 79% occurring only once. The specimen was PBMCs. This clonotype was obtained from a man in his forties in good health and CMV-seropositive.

CDR3 in amino acids: CAWSPLGQGGYGYTF. The CDR3 bases are TGTGCCTGGTCGCCACTAGGACAGGGTGGCTATGGCTACACCTTC. The rearrangement joins TRBV30 to TRBJ1-2; TRBD1 matches 8 bases. The CDR3 is 15 amino acids. Germline values: CDR1 GTSNPN, CDR2 SVGIG (reference sequence). The ends lost 5 bases at V and 4 bases at J; junction bases unmatched: 12.